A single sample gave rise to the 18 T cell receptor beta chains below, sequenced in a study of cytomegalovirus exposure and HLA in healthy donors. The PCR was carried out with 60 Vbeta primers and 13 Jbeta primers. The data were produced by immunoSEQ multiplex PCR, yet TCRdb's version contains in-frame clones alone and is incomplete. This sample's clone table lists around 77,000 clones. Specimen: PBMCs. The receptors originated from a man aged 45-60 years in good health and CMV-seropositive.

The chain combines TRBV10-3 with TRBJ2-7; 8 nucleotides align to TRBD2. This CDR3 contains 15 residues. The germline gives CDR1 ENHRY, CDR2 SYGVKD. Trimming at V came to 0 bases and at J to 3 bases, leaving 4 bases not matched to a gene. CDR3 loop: CAISESEAGDYEQYF. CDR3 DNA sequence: TGTGCCATCAGTGAGTCGGAAGCGGGAGACTACGAGCAGTACTTC.

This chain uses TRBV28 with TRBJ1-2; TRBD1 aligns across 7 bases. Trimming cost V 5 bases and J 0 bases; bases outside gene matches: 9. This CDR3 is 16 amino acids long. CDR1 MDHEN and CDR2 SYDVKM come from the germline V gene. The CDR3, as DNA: TGTGCCAGCAGTACTTACACAGGGGAAACTAACTATGGCTACACCTTC. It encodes CASSTYTGETNYGYTF.

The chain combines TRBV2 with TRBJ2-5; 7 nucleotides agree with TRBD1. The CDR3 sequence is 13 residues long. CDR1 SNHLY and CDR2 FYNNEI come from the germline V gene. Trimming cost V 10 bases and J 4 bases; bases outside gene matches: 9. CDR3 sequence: CANKGRGRETQYF. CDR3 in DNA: TGTGCCAACAAGGGCAGGGGGAGAGAGACCCAGTACTTC.

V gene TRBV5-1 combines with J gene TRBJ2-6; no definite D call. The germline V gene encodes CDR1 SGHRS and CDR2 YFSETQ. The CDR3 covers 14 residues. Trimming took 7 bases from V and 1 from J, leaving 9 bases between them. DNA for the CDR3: TGCGCCAGCTCGGCCGGGTCTGGGGCCAACGTCCTGACTTTC. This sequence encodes CASSAGSGANVLTF.

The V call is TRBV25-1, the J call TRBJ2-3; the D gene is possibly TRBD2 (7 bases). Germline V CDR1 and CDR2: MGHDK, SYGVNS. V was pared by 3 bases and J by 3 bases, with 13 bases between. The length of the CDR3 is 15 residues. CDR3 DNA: TGTGCCAGCAGTGACCGAGGGGGGGGGACAGATACGCAGTATTTT. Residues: CASSDRGGGTDTQYF.

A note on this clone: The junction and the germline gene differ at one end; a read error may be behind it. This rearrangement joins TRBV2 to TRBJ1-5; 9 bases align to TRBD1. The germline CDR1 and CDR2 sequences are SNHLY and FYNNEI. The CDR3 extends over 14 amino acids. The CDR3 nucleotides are TGTGCCAGCACTGAACAGGGGGCGGGTCAGCCCCAGCATTTT. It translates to CASTEQGAGQPQHF.

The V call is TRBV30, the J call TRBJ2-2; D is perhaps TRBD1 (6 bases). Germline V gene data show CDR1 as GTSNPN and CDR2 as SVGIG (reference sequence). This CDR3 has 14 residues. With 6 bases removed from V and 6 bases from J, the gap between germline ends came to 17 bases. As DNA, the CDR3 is TGTGCCTGTTCGAACAGGGTGGGCGCCGGGGAGCTGTTTTTT. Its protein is CACSNRVGAGELFF.

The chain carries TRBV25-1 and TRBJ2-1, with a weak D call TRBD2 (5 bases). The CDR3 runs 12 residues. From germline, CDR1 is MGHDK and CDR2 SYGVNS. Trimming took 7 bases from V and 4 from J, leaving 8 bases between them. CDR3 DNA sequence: TGTGCCAGCATCCGGGGATACAATGAGCAGTTCTTC. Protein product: CASIRGYNEQFF.

Here the CDR3 reads CATWGGERYGYTF. Written as DNA, the CDR3 is TGTGCCACCTGGGGGGGGGAACGGTATGGCTACACCTTC. V gene TRBV27 combines with J gene TRBJ1-2; a possible D gene is TRBD1 (5 bases). Germline V gene sequence: CDR1 MNHEY, CDR2 SMNVEV (reference sequence). The CDR3 loop spans 13 amino acids. V lost 10 bases to trimming and J lost 5 bases, with 17 bases between them.

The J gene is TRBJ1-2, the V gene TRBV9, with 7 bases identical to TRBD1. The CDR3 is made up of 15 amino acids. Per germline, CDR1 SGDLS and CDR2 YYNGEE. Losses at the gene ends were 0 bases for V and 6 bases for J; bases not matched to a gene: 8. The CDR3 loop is CASSVEQGRKDGYTF. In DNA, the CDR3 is TGTGCCAGCAGCGTAGAACAGGGGCGGAAGGATGGCTACACCTTC.

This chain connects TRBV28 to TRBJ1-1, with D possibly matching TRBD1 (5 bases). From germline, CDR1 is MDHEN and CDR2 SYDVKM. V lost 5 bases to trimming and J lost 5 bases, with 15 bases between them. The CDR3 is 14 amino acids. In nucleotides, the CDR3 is TGTGCCAGCAGTCTAGCGAGGGGAGGAACTGAAGCTTTCTTT. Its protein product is CASSLARGGTEAFF.

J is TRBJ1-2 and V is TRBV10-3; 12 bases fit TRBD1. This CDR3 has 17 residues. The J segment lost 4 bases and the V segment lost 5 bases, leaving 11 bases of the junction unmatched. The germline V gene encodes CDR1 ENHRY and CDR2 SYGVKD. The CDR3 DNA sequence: TGTGCCATCAGTTTAACCGGGACAGGGGGCGAAGGCTATGGCTACACCTTC. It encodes CAISLTGTGGEGYGYTF.

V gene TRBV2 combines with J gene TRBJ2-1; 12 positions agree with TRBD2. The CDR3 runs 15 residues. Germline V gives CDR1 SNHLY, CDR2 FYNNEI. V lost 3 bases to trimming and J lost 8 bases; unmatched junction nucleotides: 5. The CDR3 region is CASSEGTSGFDEQFF. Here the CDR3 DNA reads TGTGCCAGCAGTGAGGGGACTAGCGGGTTTGATGAGCAGTTCTTC. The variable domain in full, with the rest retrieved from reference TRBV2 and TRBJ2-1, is EPEVTQTPSHQVTQMGQEVILRCVPISNHLYFYWYRQILGQKVEFLVSFYNNEISEKSEIFDDQFSVERPDGSNFTLKIRSTKLEDSAMYFCASSEGTSGFDEQFFGPGTRLTVL.

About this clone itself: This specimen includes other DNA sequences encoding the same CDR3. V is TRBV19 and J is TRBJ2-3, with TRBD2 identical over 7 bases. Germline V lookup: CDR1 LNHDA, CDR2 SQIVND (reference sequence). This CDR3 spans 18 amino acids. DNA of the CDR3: TGTGTACCAAGGAAGTTGGAGGGTCTAGCGGTTAGCACAGATACGCAGTATTTT. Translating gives CVPRKLEGLAVSTDTQYF. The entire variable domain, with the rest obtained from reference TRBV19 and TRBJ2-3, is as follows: DGGITQSPKYLFRKEGQNVTLSCEQNLNHDAMYWYRQDPGQGLRLIYYSQIVNDFQKGDIAEGYSVSREKKESFPLTVTSAQKNPTAFYLCVPRKLEGLAVSTDTQYFGPGTRLTVL.

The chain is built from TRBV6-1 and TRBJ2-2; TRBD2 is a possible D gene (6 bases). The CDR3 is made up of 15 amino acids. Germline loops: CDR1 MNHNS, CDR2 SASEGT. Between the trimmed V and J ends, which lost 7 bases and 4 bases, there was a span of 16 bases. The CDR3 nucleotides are TGTGCCAGCATTCCGGGACTGCCAAGCACCGGGGAGCTGTTTTTT. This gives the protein CASIPGLPSTGELFF.

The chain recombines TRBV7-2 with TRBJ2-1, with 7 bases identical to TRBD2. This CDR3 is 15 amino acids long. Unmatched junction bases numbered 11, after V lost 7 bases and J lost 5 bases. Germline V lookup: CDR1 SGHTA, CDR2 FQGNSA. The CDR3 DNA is TGTGCCAGCAACCGACTAGCAAACCTTAACAATGAGCAGTTCTTC. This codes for CASNRLANLNNEQFF.

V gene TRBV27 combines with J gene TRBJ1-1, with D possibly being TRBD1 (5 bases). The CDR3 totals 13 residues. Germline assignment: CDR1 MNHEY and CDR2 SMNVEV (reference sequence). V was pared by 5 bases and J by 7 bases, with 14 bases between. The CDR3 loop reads CASSPRQSLEAFF. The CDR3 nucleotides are TGTGCCAGCAGTCCCCGACAGAGCCTTGAAGCTTTCTTT.

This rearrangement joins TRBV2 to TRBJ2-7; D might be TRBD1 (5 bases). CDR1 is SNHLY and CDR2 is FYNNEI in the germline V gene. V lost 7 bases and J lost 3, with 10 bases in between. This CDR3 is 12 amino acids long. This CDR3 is CASTPQGYEQYF. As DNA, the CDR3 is TGTGCCAGCACCCCTCAGGGCTACGAGCAGTACTTC.